This TCR beta chain derives from a study of blood T cell repertoires in COVID-19. The wider study: The United States, Italy and Spain provided the acute and convalescent COVID-19 samples.

The method was immunoSEQ multiplex PCR; TCRdb's version includes in-frame clones alone and lacks a portion of them. The table shows about 150,000 clones, with approximately 80% occurring only once. Germline V gene lookup returns CDR1 MDHEN and CDR2 SYDVKM. The CDR3 has 17 amino acids. The V and J ends lost 6 bases and 2 bases, in that order; junction bases with no gene match: 12. The chain recombines TRBV28 with TRBJ2-4; 8 bases align to TRBD2. The sample was PBMCs or T cells enriched from blood (not recorded which). This receptor was obtained from a woman between 40 and 50 years old who had recovered from COVID-19. The CDR3 loop is CASRTGGPSGPKNIQYF. For the CDR3, the DNA is TGTGCCAGCAGAACGGGAGGGCCCTCGGGGCCCAAAAACATTCAGTACTTC.